These T cell receptor beta chains were read from a single sample in a study of blood T cell repertoires in COVID-19. TCRdb keeps only in-frame clones here, not all; method: immunoSEQ multiplex PCR. The data show about 160,000 clones, with around 83% seen just once and approximately 0.99% held by the top ten. Sequenced input: peripheral blood. The receptors were gathered from a man aged 35-49 years with acute or convalescent COVID-19. CDR3s include the opening cysteine and the closing phenylalanine or tryptophan. Each record gives: D gene, V gene, J gene, CDR3 length, clone size, CDR3 protein, CDR3 DNA. D genes are given only for firm matches. Some rows mark clone size as missing; the rest say once, few, many or name a class of expanded clone.

>TRBD2|TRBV2|TRBJ2-5|12|.
CATTSGRETQYF
TGTGCCACGACTAGCGGTAGGGAGACCCAGTACTTC
>.|TRBV5-1|TRBJ2-5|15|.
CASSAMGLRQETQYF
TGCGCCAGCAGCGCGATGGGACTGCGGCAAGAGACCCAGTACTTC
>.|TRBV5-4|TRBJ1-1|16|.
CASSFPSPGRNTEAFF
TGTGCCAGCAGCTTTCCTAGCCCCGGCCGTAACACTGAAGCTTTCTTT
>.|TRBV5-1|TRBJ2-1|15|.
CASRREIDSYNEQFF
TGCGCCAGCAGGAGAGAGATAGACTCCTACAATGAGCAGTTCTTC
>.|TRBV5-1|TRBJ2-3|14|.
CASSSTIFTDTQYF
TGCGCCAGCAGCTCAACTATTTTCACAGATACGCAGTATTTT
>.|TRBV5-6|TRBJ1-2|14|.
CASSSTGENYGYTF
TGTGCCAGCAGCTCGACGGGGGAAAACTATGGCTACACCTTC
>.|TRBV28|TRBJ1-2|14|.
CASSLGDTRIGNTF
TGTGCCAGCAGTTTAGGGGACACCCGGATCGGAAACACCTTC
>TRBD2|TRBV7-2|TRBJ2-1|15|.
CASSLLGGAYNEQFF
TGTGCCAGCAGCTTATTGGGGGGGGCCTACAATGAGCAGTTCTTC
>.|TRBV3-1/TRBV3-2|TRBJ2-5|13|.
CASSENVQETQYF
TGTGCCAGCAGCGAAAACGTCCAGGAGACCCAGTACTTC
>.|TRBV30|TRBJ2-7|14|once
CAWRKSVSSYEQYF
TGTGCCTGGAGAAAATCGGTGTCCTCCTACGAGCAGTACTTC
>TRBD1|TRBV4-1|TRBJ1-1|13|.
CASSPIQGTEAFF
TGCGCCAGCAGCCCAATACAGGGGACTGAAGCTTTCTTT
>TRBD2|TRBV15|TRBJ2-5|15|.
CATSREWDSGGTQYF
TGTGCCACCAGCAGAGAATGGGATAGCGGGGGTACCCAGTACTTC
>TRBD1|TRBV3-1/TRBV3-2|TRBJ2-7|14|.
CASSQGGQYYEQYF
TGTGCCAGCAGCCAAGGGGGACAGTACTACGAGCAGTACTTC
>.|TRBV10-1|TRBJ1-2|15|.
CASSVAAATNYGYTF
TGCGCCAGCAGTGTGGCGGCGGCTACTAACTATGGCTACACCTTC
>TRBD2|TRBV11-2|TRBJ2-1|15|.
CASSFTSGGINEQFF
TGTGCCAGCAGCTTTACTAGCGGGGGAATAAATGAGCAGTTCTTC
>TRBD2|TRBV5-4|TRBJ2-1|16|.
CASSARLAGGLREQFF
TGTGCCAGCAGCGCCCGACTAGCGGGGGGGCTACGCGAGCAGTTCTTC
>.|TRBV5-6|TRBJ1-3|15|.
CASSYRASSGNTIYF
TGTGCCAGCAGCTACAGGGCGAGCTCTGGAAACACCATATATTTT
>.|TRBV28|TRBJ1-1|12|.
CASSTLGAEAFF
TGTGCCAGCAGCACGCTCGGGGCTGAAGCTTTCTTT
>TRBD1|TRBV9|TRBJ2-5|14|.
CASSVRTGQETQYF
TGTGCCAGCAGCGTACGGACAGGCCAAGAGACCCAGTACTTC
>.|TRBV4-2|TRBJ2-1|13|.
CASSQDGGTEQFF
TGTGCCAGCAGCCAAGATGGGGGGACTGAGCAGTTCTTC
>.|TRBV12-3/TRBV12-4|TRBJ1-1|13|.
CASSPGSITEAFF
TGTGCCAGCAGTCCAGGGTCTATCACTGAAGCTTTCTTT
>TRBD1|TRBV5-6|TRBJ2-7|13|.
CASSGTGPYEQYF
TGTGCCAGCAGCGGGACAGGCCCTTACGAGCAGTACTTC
>TRBD1|TRBV9|TRBJ1-3|17|.
CASSRGGQGTSGNTIYF
TGTGCCAGCAGCAGAGGGGGACAGGGCACCTCTGGAAACACCATATATTTT
>.|TRBV5-1|TRBJ2-7|16|few
CASSLEVQGPGVEQYF
TGCGCCAGCAGCTTGGAGGTACAGGGTCCGGGCGTCGAGCAGTACTTC
>TRBD1|TRBV11-3|TRBJ2-3|15|.
CASSVGTGGTDTQYF
TGTGCCAGCAGCGTCGGGACAGGGGGCACAGATACGCAGTATTTT
>TRBD1|TRBV19|TRBJ1-2|16|once
CASSITGTAVNYGYTF
TGTGCCAGTAGTATAACCGGGACAGCGGTTAACTATGGCTACACCTTC
>.|TRBV3-1/TRBV3-2|TRBJ1-1|13|.
CASSRIGVTEAFF
TGTGCCAGCAGCCGGATCGGAGTCACTGAAGCTTTCTTT
>.|TRBV10-1|TRBJ1-1|16|.
CASSESGEVIRTEAFF
TGCGCCAGCAGTGAGTCCGGGGAGGTAATTCGGACTGAAGCTTTCTTT
>TRBD1|TRBV27|TRBJ1-1|14|.
CASSPRQGGAEAFF
TGTGCCAGCAGTCCCCGACAGGGGGGGGCTGAAGCTTTCTTT
>.|TRBV9|TRBJ1-6|15|once
CASSPLPGHPSPLHF
TGTGCCAGCAGCCCCCTACCGGGACACCCTTCACCCCTCCACTTT
>.|TRBV13|TRBJ1-1|14|.
CASSPAAGHTEAFF
TGTGCCAGCAGCCCCGCGGCAGGGCACACTGAAGCTTTCTTT
>TRBD1|TRBV5-4|TRBJ1-1|12|.
CASSQGAREAFF
TGTGCCAGCAGCCAGGGGGCCCGGGAAGCTTTCTTT
>TRBD1|TRBV5-1|TRBJ2-3|14|once
CASRDRPYTDTQYF
TGCGCCAGCAGGGACAGGCCATACACAGATACGCAGTATTTT
>.|TRBV18|TRBJ1-4|18|.
CASSPQASGSATNEKLFF
TGTGCCAGCTCACCACAAGCCAGCGGGTCTGCAACTAATGAAAAACTGTTTTTT
>TRBD2|TRBV5-5|TRBJ2-2|17|.
CASSVHPSGGAAGELFF
TGTGCCAGCAGCGTGCATCCTAGCGGGGGGGCCGCCGGGGAGCTGTTTTTT
>.|TRBV12-3/TRBV12-4|TRBJ2-7|12|.
CASTLGGGEQYF
TGTGCCAGCACCCTGGGAGGGGGCGAGCAGTACTTC
>TRBD2|TRBV6-4|TRBJ2-3|16|few
CASSEGSGGATDTQYF
TGTGCCAGCAGTGAAGGTAGCGGGGGGGCCACAGATACGCAGTATTTT
>TRBD1|TRBV18|TRBJ1-5|18|once
CASSPNETGVGGNQPQHF
TGTGCCAGCTCACCAAATGAGACAGGGGTCGGTGGCAATCAGCCCCAGCATTTT
>.|TRBV7-2|TRBJ1-5|12|.
CASSLDSQPQHF
TGTGCCAGCAGCTTAGACAGTCAGCCCCAGCATTTT
>TRBD1|TRBV6-5|TRBJ2-7|14|.
CATGDRGFSYEQYF
TGTGCCACCGGGGACAGGGGGTTTTCCTACGAGCAGTACTTC
>TRBD1|TRBV3-1/TRBV3-2|TRBJ1-6|14|.
CASRLTGDNSPLHF
TGTGCCAGCAGACTAACAGGGGATAATTCACCCCTCCACTTT
>.|TRBV5-6|TRBJ1-6|14|.
CASSLGAKNSPLHF
TGTGCCAGCAGCTTGGGGGCCAAGAATTCACCCCTCCACTTT
>.|TRBV7-9|TRBJ1-4|14|.
CASSLRGTNEKLFF
TGTGCCAGCAGCTTACGGGGGACTAATGAAAAACTGTTTTTT
>TRBD1|TRBV28|TRBJ2-7|14|.
CASSSGTGFREQYF
TGTGCCAGCAGTTCGGGGACAGGGTTTCGGGAGCAGTACTTC
>TRBD1|TRBV6-1|TRBJ1-2|17|.
CASSELPGGDANYGYTF
TGTGCCAGCAGTGAATTGCCAGGGGGCGATGCTAACTATGGCTACACCTTC
>.|TRBV2|TRBJ1-5|14|.
CASSRQNSNQPQHF
TGTGCCAGCAGTAGACAGAATAGCAATCAGCCCCAGCATTTT
>TRBD1|TRBV18|TRBJ1-5|12|.
CASSPQGAPQHF
TGTGCCAGCTCACCTCAGGGGGCCCCCCAGCATTTT
>TRBD2|TRBV19|TRBJ2-1|14|.
CASSSGGAWNEQFF
TGTGCCAGTAGCAGCGGGGGGGCTTGGAATGAGCAGTTCTTC
>TRBD1|TRBV5-8|TRBJ1-5|15|.
CASSRGQGWGQPQHF
TGTGCCAGCAGCCGAGGACAGGGCTGGGGTCAGCCCCAGCATTTT
>TRBD2|TRBV7-3|TRBJ2-2|15|.
CASSSTTSWGGELFF
TGTGCCAGCAGCTCAACGACTAGCTGGGGCGGGGAGCTGTTTTTT